This T cell receptor (beta chain) was captured by sequencing in a study of blood T cell repertoires in COVID-19. As for the study in general: Sites across the United States, Italy and Spain contributed samples from acute and convalescent COVID-19. Sources were T cells, B-cell-depleted T cells, or PBMCs; the material itself was cDNA or gDNA.

The V gene end was trimmed by 2 bases and the J gene end by 4 bases; junction bases not matched to a gene: 5. Germline V gives CDR1 SGHTA, CDR2 FQGNSA. The CDR3 runs 15 residues. In the original processing: Estimation of nucleated cell counts was performed using reference gene primer amplification. Libraries were prepared by immunoSEQ multiplex PCR; TCRdb keeps only in-frame clonotypes and omits some of them. The V and J calls and clone size are taken from that table; D and trimming were inferred from the DNA. The sample includes about 230,000 clones, under 90% of them seen just once. The receptor comes from a woman over 75 with active or convalescent COVID-19. The V gene is TRBV7-2, the J gene TRBJ1-2; the match to TRBD1 covers 9 bases. The sample was peripheral blood. The CDR3 DNA reads TGTGCCAGCAGCTTACCGGGACAGGGTGGCTATGGCTACACCTTC. Residues: CASSLPGQGGYGYTF. Using reference TRBV7-2 and TRBJ1-2 for the parts outside the CDR3, the full variable domain is GAGVSQSPSNKVTEKGKDVELRCDPISGHTALYWYRQSLGQGLEFLIYFQGNSAPDKSGLPSDRFSAERTGGSVSTLTIQRTQQEDSAVYLCASSLPGQGGYGYTFGSGTRLTVV.